The 4 T cell receptor beta chains presented below share a single source sample, sequenced in a study of shared clonotypes between healthy human individuals. Clones were sequenced by immunoSEQ multiplex PCR, and TCRdb holds only the in-frame ones, with some missing. The table lists approximately 620,000 clones, roughly 97% of them singletons. Material for sequencing was naive CD4+ T cells sorted from blood. Sample subset: CD45RA+ positively selected. Receptors originate from a woman aged 25 to 39 in good health.

This chain uses TRBV6-5 with TRBJ1-4; D not certain. The CDR3 consists of 16 residues. Germline values: CDR1 MNHEY, CDR2 SVGAGI. Trimming left V 0 bases short and J 8 bases short, with 16 bases between. The CDR3 DNA reads as TGTGCCAGCAGTTACTCCTGGAGGGTGGCGGGCGAAAAACTGTTTTTT. Its translation: CASSYSWRVAGEKLFF.

V gene TRBV5-8 combines with J gene TRBJ2-2; D remains unclear. V was shortened by 2 bases and J by 4 bases, with 12 bases between the two germline ends. The germline gives CDR1 SGHTS, CDR2 YDEGEE. This CDR3 is 15 amino acids long. The CDR3 DNA sequence: TGTGCCAGCAGCTTTCTGGGGTCGGGCACCGGGGAGCTGTTTTTT. Encoded protein: CASSFLGSGTGELFF.

The chain has TRBV10-2 and TRBJ2-1, with 11 nucleotides matching TRBD1. Germline values: CDR1 WSHSY, CDR2 SAAADI. The CDR3 runs to 14 residues. With V trimmed by 8 bases and J by 6 bases, 6 bases remained unmatched. The CDR3 sequence is CASAGTGGSNEQFF. The CDR3 DNA reads TGCGCCAGCGCAGGGACAGGGGGATCCAATGAGCAGTTCTTC.

The chain couples TRBV7-6 to TRBJ1-2; the D gene is possibly TRBD1 (6 bases). CDR1 and CDR2 from the germline V gene are SGHVS and FNYEAQ. The CDR3 runs to 16 residues. Trimming removed 6 bases from V and 4 bases from J, with 21 bases in between. This CDR3 reads CASSARQREGGYGYTF. DNA for the CDR3: TGTGCCAGCAGTGCCCGCCAAAGGGAGGGGGGCTATGGCTACACCTTC.